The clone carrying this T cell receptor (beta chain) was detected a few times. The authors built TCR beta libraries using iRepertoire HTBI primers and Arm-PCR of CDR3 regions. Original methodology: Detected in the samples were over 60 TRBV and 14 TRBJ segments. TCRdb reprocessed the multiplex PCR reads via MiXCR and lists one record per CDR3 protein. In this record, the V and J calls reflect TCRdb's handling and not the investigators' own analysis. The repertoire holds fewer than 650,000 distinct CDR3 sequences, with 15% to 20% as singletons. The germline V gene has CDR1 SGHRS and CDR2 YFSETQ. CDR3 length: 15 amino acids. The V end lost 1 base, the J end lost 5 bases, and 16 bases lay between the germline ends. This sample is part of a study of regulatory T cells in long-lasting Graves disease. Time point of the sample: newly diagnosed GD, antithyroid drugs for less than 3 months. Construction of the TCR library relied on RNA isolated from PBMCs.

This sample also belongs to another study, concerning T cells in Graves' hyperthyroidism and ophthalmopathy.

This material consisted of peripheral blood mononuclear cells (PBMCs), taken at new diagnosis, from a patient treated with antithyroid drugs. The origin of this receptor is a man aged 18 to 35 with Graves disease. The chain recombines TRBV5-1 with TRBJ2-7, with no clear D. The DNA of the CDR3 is TGCGCCAGCAGCTTGTTGCGGACGAACCTCGACGAGCAGTACTTC. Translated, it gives CASSLLRTNLDEQYF.